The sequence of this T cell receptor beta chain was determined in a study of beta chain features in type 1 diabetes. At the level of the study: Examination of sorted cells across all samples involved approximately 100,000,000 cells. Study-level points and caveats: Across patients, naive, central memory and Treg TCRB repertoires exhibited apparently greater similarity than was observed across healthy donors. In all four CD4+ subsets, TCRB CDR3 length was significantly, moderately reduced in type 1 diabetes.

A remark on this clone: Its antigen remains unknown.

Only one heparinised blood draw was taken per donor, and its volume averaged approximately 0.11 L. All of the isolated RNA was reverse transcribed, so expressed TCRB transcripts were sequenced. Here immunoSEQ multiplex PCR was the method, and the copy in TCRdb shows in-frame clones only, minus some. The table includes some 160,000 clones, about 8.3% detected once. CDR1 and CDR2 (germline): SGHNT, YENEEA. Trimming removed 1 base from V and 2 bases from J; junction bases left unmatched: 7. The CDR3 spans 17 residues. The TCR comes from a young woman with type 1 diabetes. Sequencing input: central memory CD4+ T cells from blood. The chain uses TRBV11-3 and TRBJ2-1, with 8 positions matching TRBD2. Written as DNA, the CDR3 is TGTGCCAGCAGCTTAGGCGGGAGCGGGAGAGCCTACAATGAGCAGTTCTTC. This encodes CASSLGGSGRAYNEQFF.